This T cell receptor beta chain was found in a study of T cell repertoires in cytomegalovirus infection. About the research overall: Both a matching HLA type and CMV infection were indicated by public TCR beta signatures. Notes on the study in general: There were HLA-C-restricted CMV-specific TCR beta clonotypes dominating the ex vivo response. Identification of carriers of CMV plus the relevant HLA was achieved through cumulative public TCR beta family frequency.

This clonotype was counted only a few times. Its antigen remains unknown. The J segment lost 2 bases and the V segment lost 2 bases, leaving 9 bases of the junction unmatched. The CDR3 runs 17 residues. CDR1 MDHEN and CDR2 SYDVKM come from the germline V gene. One entry per CDR3 protein results from TCRdb running MiXCR on the reads. Here the sample spans some 350,000 distinct CDR3 sequences, roughly 34% being singletons. The receptor was derived from a human donor in good health (CMV status not recorded). Some clones in this sample may be carry-over from other donors' samples. V and J are TRBV28 and TRBJ2-3; TRBD2 aligns across 8 bases. Sequenced here: cultured PBMCs, sampled from culture after CMV antigen stimulation. The CDR3 nucleotides are TGTGCCAGCAGTTTAGAACCCGGAGCGGGAGCCACAGATACGCAGTATTTT. It encodes CASSLEPGAGATDTQYF.